This TCR beta chain was documented in a study of post-analysis software for immune sequencing data. The overall study: The disease courses covered relapsing-remitting, secondary progressive and progressive-relapsing multiple sclerosis. Whole-study findings and limits: Included in a set of roughly five TRBV segments more frequent in patients than controls were TRBV5-6, TRBV5-1 and TRBV20-1. Controls' normalized Chao1 diversity significantly exceeded that of multiple sclerosis patients. Samples made in the same batch grouped tightly together by F measure.

Tagging with unique molecular identifiers was a feature of the TCR beta cDNA libraries. T cells numbering roughly 0.9 to 11 million gave rise to around 460,000 cDNA molecules. Via MiXCR, TCRdb re-called the PCR reads, giving one row per CDR3 protein. The table lists roughly 620,000 distinct CDR3 sequences, about 44% of them singletons. The CDR3 covers 13 residues. V was clipped by 7 bases and J by 5 bases; unmatched bases: 5. Note on this clonotype: No antigen is known for it.

The chain employs TRBV12-3 or TRBV12-4 and TRBJ2-3; 8 nucleotides match TRBD2. Sequenced sample: blood. This receptor was taken from a girl aged 5 to 17 with multiple sclerosis. CDR3 amino acids: CASISGAQDTQYF. The DNA for the CDR3 is TGTGCCAGCATTAGCGGGGCACAAGATACGCAGTATTTT.